This T cell receptor (beta chain) was recorded in a study of CXCR3-negative and CXCR3-positive naive CD8 T cells. There are 14 residues in the CDR3. Per the germline V gene, CDR1 is DFQATT and CDR2 is SNEGSKA (reference sequence). General study results and limits: In CXCR3-positive naive cells, the TRB CDR3s were more hydrophobic than in CXCR3-negative naive cells. Between one naive subset and the other, surface CD5 was comparable, and TCR strength was inferred from TRB CDR3 properties. Fresh PBMCs served for most assays, and CXCR3 expression fell partially after cryopreservation. Naive CXCR3-positive and CXCR3-negative cells shared TRBV-TRBJ usage; memory cells diverged.

About this clonotype itself: Antigen specificity is unknown.

In preparing the TRB cDNA libraries, 5' RACE with UMI labels was used. TCRdb re-called the 5' RACE reads and gives one entry per CDR3 protein, without DNA. The specimen's table records tens of thousands of distinct CDR3 sequences. This chain connects TRBV20-1 to TRBJ2-7; TCRdb's D call of TRBD2 is untestable without DNA. This receptor was obtained from a human donor in good health. Some clones in this sample may be carry-over from other donors' samples. Sequencing was done on a sample of naive CXCR3+ CD8+ T cells from blood. The sample's subset: CD45RO-CCR7+CD27+CD95- naive CD8+ T cells expressing CXCR3 (TNR3+). The CDR3 region is CSALPGLSSYEQYF.